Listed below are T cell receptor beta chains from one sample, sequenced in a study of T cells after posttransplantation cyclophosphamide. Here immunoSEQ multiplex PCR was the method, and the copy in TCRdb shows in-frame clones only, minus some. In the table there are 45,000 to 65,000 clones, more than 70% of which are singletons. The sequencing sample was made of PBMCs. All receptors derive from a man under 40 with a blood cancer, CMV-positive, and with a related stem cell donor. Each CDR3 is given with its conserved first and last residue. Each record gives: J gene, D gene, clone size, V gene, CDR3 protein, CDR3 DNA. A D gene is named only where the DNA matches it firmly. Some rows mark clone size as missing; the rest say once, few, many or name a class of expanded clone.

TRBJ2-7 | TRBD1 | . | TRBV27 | CASRARGTGNPYEQYF | TGTGCCAGCAGAGCCCGCGGGACAGGGAACCCCTACGAGCAGTACTTC
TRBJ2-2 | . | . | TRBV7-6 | CASSPRREATGELFF | TGTGCCAGCAGCCCCCGCAGGGAGGCGACCGGGGAGCTGTTTTTT
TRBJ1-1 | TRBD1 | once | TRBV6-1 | CASGNRGGTEAFF | TGTGCCAGCGGAAACAGGGGAGGCACTGAAGCTTTCTTT
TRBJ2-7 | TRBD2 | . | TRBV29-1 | CSAAGTSGTSHEQYF | TGCAGCGCTGCAGGGACTAGCGGGACATCCCACGAGCAGTACTTC
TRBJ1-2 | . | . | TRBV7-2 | CASSLDSDYGYTF | TGTGCCAGCAGCCTAGACAGTGATTATGGCTACACCTTC
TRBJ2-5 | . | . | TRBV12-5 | CASGLVPGETQYF | TGTGCTAGTGGTTTGGTACCGGGAGAGACCCAGTACTTC
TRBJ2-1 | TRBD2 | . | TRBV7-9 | CASSLVLGTSGYNEQFF | TGTGCCAGCAGCTTGGTGCTAGGGACTAGCGGCTACAATGAGCAGTTCTTC
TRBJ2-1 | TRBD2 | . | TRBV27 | CASSLLAGAYNEQFF | TGTGCCAGCAGTTTGCTAGCGGGAGCTTACAATGAGCAGTTCTTC
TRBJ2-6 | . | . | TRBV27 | CASSLLVAGANVLTF | TGTGCCAGCAGCCTACTAGTTGCTGGGGCCAACGTCCTGACTTTC
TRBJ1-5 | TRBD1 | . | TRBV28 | CASSLRRTGWQPQHF | TGTGCCAGCAGTTTAAGGAGGACAGGGTGGCAGCCCCAGCATTTT
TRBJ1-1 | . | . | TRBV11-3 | CASSSGAGYTEAFF | TGTGCCAGCAGCAGCGGTGCCGGGTACACTGAAGCTTTCTTT
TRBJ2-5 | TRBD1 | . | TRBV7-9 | CASSPKTGGVTQYF | TGTGCCAGCAGCCCCAAGACAGGGGGGGTGACCCAGTACTTC
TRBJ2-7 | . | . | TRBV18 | CASSPPATSYEQYF | TGTGCCAGCTCACCACCGGCAACCTCCTACGAGCAGTACTTC
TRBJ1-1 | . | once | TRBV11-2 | CASSLVDRITEAFF | TGTGCCAGCAGCTTAGTAGACAGGATCACTGAAGCTTTCTTT
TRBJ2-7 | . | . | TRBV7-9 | CAGKQGNEQYF | TGTGCCGGAAAACAGGGCAACGAGCAGTACTTC
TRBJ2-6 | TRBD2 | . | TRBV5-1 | CASSLGFGWGGTPSGANVLTF | TGCGCCAGCAGCTTGGGTTTCGGGTGGGGGGGGACCCCCTCTGGGGCCAACGTCCTGACTTTC
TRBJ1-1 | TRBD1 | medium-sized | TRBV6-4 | CASSEEDRGDTEAFF | TGTGCCAGCAGTGAGGAAGACAGGGGGGACACTGAAGCTTTCTTT
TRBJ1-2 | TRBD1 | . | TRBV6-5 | CASSWDREFRSGYTF | TGTGCCAGCAGTTGGGACAGGGAGTTCCGGAGTGGCTACACCTTC
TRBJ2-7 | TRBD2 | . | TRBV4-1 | CASSQGRELFHEQYF | TGCGCCAGCAGCCAAGGGCGGGAGTTGTTCCACGAGCAGTACTTC
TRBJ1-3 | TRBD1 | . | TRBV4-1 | CASSHRTIQGAENTIYF | TGCGCCAGCAGCCATCGAACCATCCAGGGGGCAGAGAACACCATATATTTT
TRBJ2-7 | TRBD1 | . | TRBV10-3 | CAISGGTVSYEQYF | TGTGCCATCAGTGGGGGGACAGTTTCCTACGAGCAGTACTTC
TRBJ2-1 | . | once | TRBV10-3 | CAIRAVGSDHYNEQFF | TGTGCCATCAGGGCGGTAGGGAGTGACCATTACAATGAGCAGTTCTTC
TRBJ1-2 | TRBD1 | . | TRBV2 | CASSGRGQGILFRYGYTF | TGTGCCAGCAGTGGTCGGGGACAGGGGATTCTTTTTCGCTATGGCTACACCTTC